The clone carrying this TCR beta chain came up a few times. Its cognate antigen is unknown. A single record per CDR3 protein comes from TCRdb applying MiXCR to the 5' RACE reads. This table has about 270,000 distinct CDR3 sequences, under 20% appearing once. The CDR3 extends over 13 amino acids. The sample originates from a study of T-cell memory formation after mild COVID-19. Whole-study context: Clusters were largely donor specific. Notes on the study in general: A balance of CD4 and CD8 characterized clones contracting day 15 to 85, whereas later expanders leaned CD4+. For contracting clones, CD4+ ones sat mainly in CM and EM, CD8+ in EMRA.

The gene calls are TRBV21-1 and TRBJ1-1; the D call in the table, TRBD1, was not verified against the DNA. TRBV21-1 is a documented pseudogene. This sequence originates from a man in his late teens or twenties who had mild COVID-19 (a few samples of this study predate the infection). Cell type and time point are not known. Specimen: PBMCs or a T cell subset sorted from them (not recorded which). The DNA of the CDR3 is TGTGCCAGCGATACAGGGGAGGTCACTGAAGCTTTCTTT. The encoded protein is CASDTGEVTEAFF.